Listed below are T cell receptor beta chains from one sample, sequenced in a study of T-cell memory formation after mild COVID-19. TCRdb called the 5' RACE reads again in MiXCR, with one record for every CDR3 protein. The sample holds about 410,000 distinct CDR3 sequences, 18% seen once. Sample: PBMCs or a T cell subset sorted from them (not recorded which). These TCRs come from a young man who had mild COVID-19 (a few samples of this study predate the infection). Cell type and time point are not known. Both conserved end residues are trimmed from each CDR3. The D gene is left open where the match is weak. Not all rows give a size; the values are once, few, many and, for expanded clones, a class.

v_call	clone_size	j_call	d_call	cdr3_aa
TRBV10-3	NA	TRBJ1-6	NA	AISQSGANSPLH
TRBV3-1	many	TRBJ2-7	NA	ASSQASNSHEQY
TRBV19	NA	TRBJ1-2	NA	ASSPRRNYGYT
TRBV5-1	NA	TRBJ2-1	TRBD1	ASSLPRQGAFNEQF
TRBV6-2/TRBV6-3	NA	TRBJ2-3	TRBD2	ASSYSKLAGEPRDTQY
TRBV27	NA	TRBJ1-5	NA	ASSPRPRGPQH
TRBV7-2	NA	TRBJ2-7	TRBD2	ASSSTAGGSHEQY
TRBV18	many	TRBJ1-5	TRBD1	ASSPDRGWSNQPQH
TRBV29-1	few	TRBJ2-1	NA	SVEPAGRRDEQF
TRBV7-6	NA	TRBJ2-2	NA	ASKTETHTGELF
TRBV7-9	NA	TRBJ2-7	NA	ASILMALSYEQY
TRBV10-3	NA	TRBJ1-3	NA	AISPKDSSGNTIY
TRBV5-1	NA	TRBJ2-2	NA	ASSLDRGGELF
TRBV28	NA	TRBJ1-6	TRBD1	ASSLVTGQASAYNSPLH
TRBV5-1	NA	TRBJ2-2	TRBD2	ASTLAGDNTGELF
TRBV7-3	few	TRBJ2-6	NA	ASSSSYGISGANVLT
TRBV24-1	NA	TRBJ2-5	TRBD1	ATSDFGTGQETQY
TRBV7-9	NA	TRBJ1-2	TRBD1	ASSPLGQGWDYGYT
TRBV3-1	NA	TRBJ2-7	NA	ASSQGNRGGYEQY
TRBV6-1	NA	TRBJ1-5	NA	ASSVRGLGQPQH
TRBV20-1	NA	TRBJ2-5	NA	SASLGLAIQETQY
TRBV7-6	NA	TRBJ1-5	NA	ASSSRGMGPQH
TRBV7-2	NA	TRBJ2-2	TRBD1	ASSRSGTETGELF
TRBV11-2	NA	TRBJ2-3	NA	ASSFAGPSDTQY
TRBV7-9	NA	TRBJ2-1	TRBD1	ASSAHRGSSYNEQF
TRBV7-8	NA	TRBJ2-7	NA	ASSPERGSYEQY
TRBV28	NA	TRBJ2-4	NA	ASIEGTGNIQY
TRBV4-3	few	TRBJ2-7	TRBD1	ASSPRQGAPYEQY